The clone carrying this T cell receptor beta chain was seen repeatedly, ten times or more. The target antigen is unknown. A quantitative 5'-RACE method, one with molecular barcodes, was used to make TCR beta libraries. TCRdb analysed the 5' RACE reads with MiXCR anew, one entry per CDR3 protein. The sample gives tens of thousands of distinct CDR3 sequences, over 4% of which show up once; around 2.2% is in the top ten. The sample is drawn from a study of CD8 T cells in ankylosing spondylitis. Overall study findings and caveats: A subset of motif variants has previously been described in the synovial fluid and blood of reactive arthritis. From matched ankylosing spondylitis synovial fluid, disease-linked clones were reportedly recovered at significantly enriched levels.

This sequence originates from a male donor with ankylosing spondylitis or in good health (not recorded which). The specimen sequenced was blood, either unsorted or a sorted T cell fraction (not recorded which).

The CDR3 DNA follows: TGTGCCAGCAGCGCAGGTGGCGTCTACAATGAGCAGTTCTTC. Encoded protein: CASSAGGVYNEQFF. This rearrangement joins TRBV7-9 to TRBJ2-1; no clear D gene. Trimming removed 5 bases from V and 3 bases from J, with 11 bases in between. This CDR3 contains 14 residues. Germline V gene sequence: CDR1 SEHNR, CDR2 FQNEAQ (reference sequence).